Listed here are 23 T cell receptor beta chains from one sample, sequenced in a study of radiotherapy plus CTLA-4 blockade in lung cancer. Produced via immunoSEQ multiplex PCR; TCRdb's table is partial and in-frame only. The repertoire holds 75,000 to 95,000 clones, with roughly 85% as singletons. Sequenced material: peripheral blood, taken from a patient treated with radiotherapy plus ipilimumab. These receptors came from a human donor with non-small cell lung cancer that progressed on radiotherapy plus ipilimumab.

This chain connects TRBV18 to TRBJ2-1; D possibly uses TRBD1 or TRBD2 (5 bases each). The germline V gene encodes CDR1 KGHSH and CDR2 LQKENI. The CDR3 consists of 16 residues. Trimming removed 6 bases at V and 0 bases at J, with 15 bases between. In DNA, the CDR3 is TGTGCCAGCTCGTCCGGGACCCTGAGCTCCTACAATGAGCAGTTCTTC. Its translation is CASSSGTLSSYNEQFF.

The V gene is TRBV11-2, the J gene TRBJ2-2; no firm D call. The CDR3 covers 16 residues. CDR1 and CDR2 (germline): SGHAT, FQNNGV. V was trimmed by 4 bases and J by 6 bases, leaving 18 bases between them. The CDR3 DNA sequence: TGTGCCAGCAGCTCGGTTTTTTCCGGCGCCCCCGGGGAGCTGTTTTTT. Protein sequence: CASSSVFSGAPGELFF.

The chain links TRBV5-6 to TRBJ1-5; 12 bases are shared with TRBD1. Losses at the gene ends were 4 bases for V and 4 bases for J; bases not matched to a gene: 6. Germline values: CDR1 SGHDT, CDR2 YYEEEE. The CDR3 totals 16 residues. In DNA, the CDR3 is TGTGCCAGCAGCGGAGGGACAGGGGGCAAAAATCAGCCCCAGCATTTT. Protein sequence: CASSGGTGGKNQPQHF.

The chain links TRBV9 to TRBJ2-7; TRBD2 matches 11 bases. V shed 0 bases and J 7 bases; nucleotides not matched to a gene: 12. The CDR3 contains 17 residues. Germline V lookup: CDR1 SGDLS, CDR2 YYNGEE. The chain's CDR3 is CASSVDPGTSGIGEQYF. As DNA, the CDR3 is TGTGCCAGCAGCGTAGATCCCGGGACTAGCGGTATCGGTGAGCAGTACTTC.

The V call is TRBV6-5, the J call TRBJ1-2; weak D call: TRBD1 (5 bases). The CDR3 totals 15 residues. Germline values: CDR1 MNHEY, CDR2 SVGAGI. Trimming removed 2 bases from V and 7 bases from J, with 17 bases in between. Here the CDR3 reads CASSYEGPTAGGYTF. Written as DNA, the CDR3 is TGTGCCAGCAGTTACGAGGGACCTACTGCTGGTGGCTACACCTTC.

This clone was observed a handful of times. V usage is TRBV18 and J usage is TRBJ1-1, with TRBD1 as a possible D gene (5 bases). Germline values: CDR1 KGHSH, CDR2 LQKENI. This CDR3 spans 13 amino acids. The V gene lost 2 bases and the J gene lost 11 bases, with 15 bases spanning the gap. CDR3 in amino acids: CASSPTDRTRAFF. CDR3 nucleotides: TGTGCCAGCTCACCAACGGACCGGACAAGGGCTTTCTTT.

This CDR3 reads CASSLFEGSQETQYF. CDR3 DNA: TGTGCCAGCAGCTTGTTTGAGGGCAGCCAAGAGACCCAGTACTTC. The V call is TRBV5-8, the J call TRBJ2-5; perhaps TRBD2 as D (5 bases). This CDR3 has 15 amino acids. From germline, CDR1 is SGHTS and CDR2 YDEGEE. The V end was cut by 1 base, the J end by 1 base, with 11 bases between.

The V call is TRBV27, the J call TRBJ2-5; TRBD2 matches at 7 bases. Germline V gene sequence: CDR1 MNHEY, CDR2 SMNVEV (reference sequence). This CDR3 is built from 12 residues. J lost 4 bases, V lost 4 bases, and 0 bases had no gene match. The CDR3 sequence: CASSSGGETQYF. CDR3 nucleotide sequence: TGTGCCAGCAGTTCGGGAGGAGAGACCCAGTACTTC.

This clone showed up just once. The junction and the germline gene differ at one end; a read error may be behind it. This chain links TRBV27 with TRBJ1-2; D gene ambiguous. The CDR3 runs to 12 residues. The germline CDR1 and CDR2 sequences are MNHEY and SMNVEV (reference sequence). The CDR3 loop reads CTSSLKGFGYTF. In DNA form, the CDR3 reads TGTACCAGCAGTTTAAAGGGCTTCGGCTACACCTTC.

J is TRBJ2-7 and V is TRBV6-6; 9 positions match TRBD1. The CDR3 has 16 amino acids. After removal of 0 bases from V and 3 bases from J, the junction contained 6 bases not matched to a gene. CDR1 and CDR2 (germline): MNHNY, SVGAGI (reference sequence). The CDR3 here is CASSYSYRGRVYEQYV. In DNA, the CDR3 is TGTGCCAGCAGTTACTCGTACAGGGGGCGAGTCTACGAGCAGTACGTC.

The CDR3: CASSSQGYEQYV. The CDR3 DNA is TGTGCCAGCTCATCACAGGGATACGAGCAGTACGTC. V is TRBV18 and J is TRBJ2-7; tentative D call: TRBD1 (6 bases). The CDR3 is 12 residues long. Trimming pared 5 bases from V and 4 bases from J, leaving 9 bases between. Looked up from germline, CDR1 is KGHSH and CDR2 is LQKENI.

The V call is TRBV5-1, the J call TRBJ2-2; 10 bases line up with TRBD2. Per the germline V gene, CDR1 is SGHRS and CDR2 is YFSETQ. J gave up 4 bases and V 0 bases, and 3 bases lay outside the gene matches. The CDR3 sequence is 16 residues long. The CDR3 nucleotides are TGCGCCAGCAGCTTGGAAGAGCGGGAGGGCACCGGGGAGCTGTTTTTT. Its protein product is CASSLEEREGTGELFF.

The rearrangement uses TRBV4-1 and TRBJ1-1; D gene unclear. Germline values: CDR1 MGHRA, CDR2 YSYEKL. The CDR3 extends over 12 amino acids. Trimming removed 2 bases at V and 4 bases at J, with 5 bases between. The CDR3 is CASSQPSTEAFF. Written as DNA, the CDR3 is TGCGCCAGCAGCCAACCAAGCACTGAAGCTTTCTTT.

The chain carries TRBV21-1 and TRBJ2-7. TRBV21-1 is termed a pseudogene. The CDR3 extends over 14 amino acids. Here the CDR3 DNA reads TGTGCCAGCAGCAAATTGGGACCATTCTACGAGCAGTACGTC. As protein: CASSKLGPFYEQYV.

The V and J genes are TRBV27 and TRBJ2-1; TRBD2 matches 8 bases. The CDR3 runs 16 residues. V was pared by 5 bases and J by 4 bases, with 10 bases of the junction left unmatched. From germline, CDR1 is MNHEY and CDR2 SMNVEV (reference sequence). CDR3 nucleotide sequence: TGTGCCAGCAGTCCGGAACGACTAGCGATATACAATGAGCAGTTCTTC. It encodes CASSPERLAIYNEQFF.

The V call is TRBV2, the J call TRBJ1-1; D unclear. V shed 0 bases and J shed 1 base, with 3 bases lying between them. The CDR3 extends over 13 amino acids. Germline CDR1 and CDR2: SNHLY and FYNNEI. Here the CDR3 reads CASSEAWNTEAFF. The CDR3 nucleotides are TGTGCCAGCAGTGAAGCGTGGAACACTGAAGCTTTCTTT.

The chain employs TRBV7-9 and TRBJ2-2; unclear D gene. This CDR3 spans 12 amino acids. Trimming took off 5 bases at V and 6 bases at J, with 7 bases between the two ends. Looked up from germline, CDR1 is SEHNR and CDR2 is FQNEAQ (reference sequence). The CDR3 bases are TGTGCCAGCAGCGAGCTCTCCGGGGAGCTGTTTTTT. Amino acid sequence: CASSELSGELFF.

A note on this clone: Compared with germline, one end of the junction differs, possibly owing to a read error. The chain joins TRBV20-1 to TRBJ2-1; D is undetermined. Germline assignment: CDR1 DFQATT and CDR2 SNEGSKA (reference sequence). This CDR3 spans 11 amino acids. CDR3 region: CSARGVYEQFF. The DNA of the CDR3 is TGCAGTGCGAGAGGAGTGTATGAGCAGTTCTTC.

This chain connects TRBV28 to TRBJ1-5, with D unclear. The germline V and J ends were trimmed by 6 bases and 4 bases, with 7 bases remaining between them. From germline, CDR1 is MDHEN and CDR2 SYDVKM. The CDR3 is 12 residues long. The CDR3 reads CASSPKNQPQHF. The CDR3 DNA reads TGTGCCAGCAGCCCCAAAAATCAGCCCCAGCATTTT.

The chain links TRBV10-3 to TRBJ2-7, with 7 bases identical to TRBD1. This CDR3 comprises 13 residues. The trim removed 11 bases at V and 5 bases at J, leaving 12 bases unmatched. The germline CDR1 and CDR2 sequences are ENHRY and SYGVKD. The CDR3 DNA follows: TGTGCCGCGCGACAGGGTTCCGGCGACGAGCAGTACTTC. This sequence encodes CAARQGSGDEQYF.

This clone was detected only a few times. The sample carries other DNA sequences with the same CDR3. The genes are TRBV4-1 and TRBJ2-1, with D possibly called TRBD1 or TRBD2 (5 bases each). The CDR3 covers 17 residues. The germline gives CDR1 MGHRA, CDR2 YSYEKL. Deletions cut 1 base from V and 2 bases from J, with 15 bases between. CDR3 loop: CASSQVVGEGTYNEQFF. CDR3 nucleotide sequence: TGCGCCAGCAGCCAAGTGGTGGGAGAGGGGACCTACAATGAGCAGTTCTTC.

CDR3 bases: TGTGCCAGCAGCCGGACTAGCGGGATGAATGAGCAGTTCTTC. Amino acids: CASSRTSGMNEQFF. The chain combines TRBV5-4 with TRBJ2-1, with 12 bases matching TRBD2. Germline V lookup: CDR1 SGHNT, CDR2 YYREEE (reference sequence). With 4 bases clipped from V and 7 bases from J, the junction kept 3 bases outside the gene matches. The CDR3 consists of 14 residues.

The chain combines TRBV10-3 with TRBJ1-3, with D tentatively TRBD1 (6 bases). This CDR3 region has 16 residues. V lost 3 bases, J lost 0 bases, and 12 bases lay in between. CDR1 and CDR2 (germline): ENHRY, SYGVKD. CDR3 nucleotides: TGTGCCATCAGTGACGGTGACAGGCTCTCTGGAAACACCATATATTTT. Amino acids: CAISDGDRLSGNTIYF.